The clone carrying this T cell receptor (beta chain) turned up a few times. The data were taken from a study of spatial heterogeneity in lung cancer. Across the whole study: Available PBMC from follow-up, collected a median of roughly two years after resection, underwent sequencing.

Specified time point: blood at routine non-recurrence follow-up after resection. Material for sequencing was whole RNA from tumor, nontumor lung or frozen PBMC, left unsorted. V lost 2 bases and J 3 bases, leaving 9 bases between the germline ends. This CDR3 is built from 14 residues. Germline V gene lookup returns CDR1 SGDLS and CDR2 YYNGEE. TCRdb processed the 5' RACE reads anew with MiXCR; each CDR3 protein has one entry. This table holds some 120,000 distinct CDR3 sequences, more than 9% found once. This receptor was taken from a male donor with early-stage non-small cell lung cancer. The genes are TRBV9 and TRBJ1-5; the D gene is possibly TRBD1 (5 bases). Sample: PBMCs, taken at follow-up. CDR3 protein: CASSVDSTNQPQHF. Written as DNA, the CDR3 is TGTGCCAGCAGCGTCGACAGTACCAATCAGCCCCAGCATTTT.